The 21 T cell receptor beta chains below all came from one sample that was sequenced in a study of tumor and adjacent non-tumor tissue in lung cancer. TCRbeta libraries were built with three rounds of nested PCR, modified from ARM-PCR. Each CDR3 protein gets one entry after TCRdb re-called the multiplex PCR reads with MiXCR. The sample carries about 85,000 distinct CDR3 sequences, more than 60% recorded once. This sample's RNA came from whole unsorted tissue. Specimen: lung tumor tissue. All receptors come from a man in his 70s with non-small cell lung cancer.

With regard to this clonotype: This CDR3 fails to terminate in the conserved phenylalanine or tryptophan, so it likely reflects a read error. The rearrangement joins TRBV29-1 to TRBJ2-1, with no clear D. This CDR3 contains 15 residues. Germline CDR1 and CDR2: SQVTM and ANQGSEA. Deletions cut 7 bases from V and 9 bases from J, with 25 bases between. CDR3 sequence reads: CSAGVTSVASSEQFI. The CDR3 DNA sequence: TGCAGCGCTGGTGTAACGAGCGTGGCATCGAGTGAGCAGTTCATC.

This clonotype has a count of ten or more. The chain has TRBV28 and TRBJ1-6, with D unclear. Trimming removed 7 bases at V and 1 base at J, with 11 bases between. The CDR3 runs 15 residues. In germline, CDR1 is MDHEN, CDR2 SYDVKM. Written as DNA, the CDR3 is TGTGCCAGCATCTCACCCCAGTCCTATAATTCACCCCTCCACTTT. Translating gives CASISPQSYNSPLHF.

In nucleotides, the CDR3 is TGTGCCAACAACTTACTCGCAGGCTCTGGAAACACCATATATTTT. Encoded protein: CANNLLAGSGNTIYF. This chain links TRBV11-2 with TRBJ1-3; no firm D call. V lost 10 bases and J lost 0, with 16 bases in between. From germline, CDR1 is SGHAT and CDR2 FQNNGV. The CDR3 is 15 residues long. The full variable domain, rest sourced from reference TRBV11-2 and TRBJ1-3, is EAGVAQSPRYKIIEKRQSVAFWCNPISGHATLYWYQQILGQGPKLLIQFQNNGVVDDSQLPKDRFSAERLKGVDSTLKIQPAKLEDSAVYLCANNLLAGSGNTIYFGEGSWLTVV.

This clonotype was observed at least ten times. This chain links TRBV6-6 with TRBJ1-1; D perhaps matches TRBD1 (6 bases). Germline CDR1 reads MNHNY; CDR2 reads SVGAGI (reference sequence). The V end lost 2 bases, the J end lost 3 bases, and 16 bases lay between the germline ends. The CDR3 sequence is 16 residues long. CDR3 DNA sequence: TGTGCCAGCAGTTACGAATTCGGGGGGCCCCACACTGAAGCTTTCTTT. As protein: CASSYEFGGPHTEAFF.

This clonotype was seen once. A single base separates this from a much larger clone, so it may be a read error. The V gene is TRBV29-1, the J gene TRBJ2-7; the D gene is possibly TRBD1 (6 bases). In germline, CDR1 is SQVTM, CDR2 ANQGSEA. V was cut by 1 base and J by 0 bases, with 16 bases left in between. The CDR3 extends over 16 amino acids. CDR3 bases: TGCAGCGTTGAAGCCAGGCAGGGGCCCCTCTCCTACGAGCAGTACTTC. It specifies CSVEARQGPLSYEQYF.

This clonotype was recorded a few times. This may be a read error, as it is one base from a much larger clone. This chain connects TRBV12-3 or TRBV12-4 to TRBJ2-7, with 10 bases identical to TRBD1. The length of the CDR3 is 15 residues. V shed 5 bases, J shed 3 bases, and the junction held 7 bases outside the gene matches. In DNA form, the CDR3 reads TGTGCCAGCAGTGATATCGGGACAGGGGTCTACGAGCAGTACTTC. Protein product: CASSDIGTGVYEQYF.

Note on this clonotype: A read error may account for a junction end that differs from germline. This chain joins TRBV11-2 and TRBJ2-2; perhaps TRBD2 as D (5 bases). CDR1 and CDR2 from the germline V gene are SGHAT and FQNNGV. The CDR3 runs to 15 residues. CDR3 in amino acids: CASSPPPLNTGELLF. For the CDR3, the DNA is TGTGCTAGCAGCCCTCCTCCCCTGAACACCGGGGAGCTGCTTTTT.

To note about this clonotype: The conserved phenylalanine or tryptophan is not found at the CDR3 terminus, so this likely reflects a read error. The rearrangement uses TRBV5-6 and TRBJ2-7; TRBD2 agrees at 13 bases. The CDR3 loop spans 17 amino acids. CDR1 SGHDT and CDR2 YYEEEE come from the germline V gene. The CDR3 sequence is CASSSTGRLAGGYVQYS. Written as DNA, the CDR3 is TGTGCCAGCAGTTCGACAGGGCGACTAGCGGGAGGATACGTGCAGTACTCC.

A remark on this clonotype: This is likely a read error, given that the CDR3 carries no conserved phenylalanine or tryptophan at its end. V and J are TRBV4-2 and TRBJ2-1; 8 positions match TRBD2. Per the germline V gene, CDR1 is LGHNA and CDR2 is YNFKEQ. This CDR3 has 16 amino acids. The CDR3 sequence: CANSQEQSGGFNEQFI. CDR3 DNA: TGTGCCAACAGCCAAGAGCAAAGCGGGGGATTCAATGAGCAGTTCATC.

Of note for this clonotype: Compared with germline, one end of the junction differs, possibly owing to a read error. The gene calls are TRBV4-1 and TRBJ1-5; no definite D call. Germline V lookup: CDR1 MGHRA, CDR2 YSYEKL. The CDR3 covers 15 residues. CDR3 in DNA: TGCGCCAGTAGCCAAGATATCGGAGAGGGAAGGCCCCAGCATTTT. This gives the protein CASSQDIGEGRPQHF.

This clonotype came up once. One end of the junction fails to match germline, which may point to a read error. The V gene is TRBV4-1, the J gene TRBJ1-1; D gene uncertain. The CDR3 totals 16 residues. The germline CDR1 and CDR2 sequences are MGHRA and YSYEKL. DNA of the CDR3: TGCGCCAGCAGCCATGAAGGAGGCAGGATGAATACTGAAGCTTTCTTT. As protein: CASSHEGGRMNTEAFF.

The V gene is TRBV19, the J gene TRBJ1-1; D is uncertain. This CDR3 comprises 12 residues. Trimming pared 7 bases from V and 7 bases from J, leaving 13 bases between. Germline V gene data show CDR1 as LNHDA and CDR2 as SQIVND (reference sequence). The CDR3 region has the DNA TGTGCCAGTACCTGGGGAGCTAGTGAAGCTTTCTTT. This translates into CASTWGASEAFF.

This clonotype was found many times. The chain couples TRBV10-3 to TRBJ2-2; the match to TRBD2 covers 8 bases. This CDR3 is built from 14 residues. Germline CDR1 ENHRY, CDR2 SYGVKD. Unmatched junction bases numbered 6, after V lost 8 bases and J lost 4 bases. CDR3 sequence reads: CAIGGTSATGELFF. The CDR3 DNA follows: TGTGCCATCGGGGGGACTAGTGCCACCGGGGAGCTGTTTTTT.

This clonotype was seen at least ten times. The CDR3 DNA is TGCAGTGCTAGAGGGCAGGTTTCTGCACTAGATACGCAGTATTTT. Its protein product is CSARGQVSALDTQYF. The chain joins TRBV20-1 to TRBJ2-3; no clear D. Trimming stripped 1 base from V and 5 bases from J, with 16 bases between. The CDR3 loop spans 15 amino acids. CDR1 and CDR2 from the germline V gene are DFQATT and SNEGSKA (reference sequence).

In this sample, this clonotype is medium-sized. The chain recombines TRBV11-2 with TRBJ2-2, with 8 bases fitting TRBD1. Trimming removed 11 bases from V and 5 bases from J; junction bases left unmatched: 4. The length of the CDR3 is 12 residues. Germline CDR1 is SGHAT and CDR2 is FQNNGV. CDR3 residues: CAGQGSTGELFF. DNA for the CDR3: TGTGCCGGACAGGGTTCGACCGGGGAGCTGTTTTTT. The full variable domain, in which reference TRBV11-2 and TRBJ2-2 provide the parts outside the CDR3, is EAGVAQSPRYKIIEKRQSVAFWCNPISGHATLYWYQQILGQGPKLLIQFQNNGVVDDSQLPKDRFSAERLKGVDSTLKIQPAKLEDSAVYLCAGQGSTGELFFGEGSRLTVL.

There are many counts of this clonotype. This chain joins TRBV20-1 and TRBJ2-7; no firm D call. CDR1 is DFQATT and CDR2 is SNEGSKA in the germline V gene (reference sequence). This CDR3 contains 12 residues. Trimming took off 3 bases at V and 3 bases at J, with 9 bases between the two ends. The CDR3 is CSASQESYEQYF. The CDR3 nucleotides read TGCAGTGCTAGTCAGGAGAGCTACGAGCAGTACTTC.

This chain uses TRBV6-5 with TRBJ2-2; unclear D gene. The CDR3 sequence is 14 residues long. CDR1 MNHEY and CDR2 SVGAGI come from the germline V gene. Trimming cost V 5 bases and J 7 bases, with 14 bases left between them. Here the CDR3 DNA reads TGTGCCAGCAGTCGCCTAAATTACGACGGGGAGCTGTTTTTT. Translating gives CASSRLNYDGELFF.

Concerning this clonotype itself: A much bigger clone sits one base away, suggesting this may be a read error. The chain employs TRBV19 and TRBJ2-7; D is unresolved. The CDR3 is 13 residues long. CDR1 and CDR2 from the germline V gene are LNHDA and SQIVND (reference sequence). The CDR3 is CAGSIFPRAEQYF. For the CDR3, the DNA is TGTGCCGGTAGTATCTTCCCGAGAGCCGAGCAGTACTTC.

The sample holds many counts of this clonotype. The rearrangement uses TRBV6-6 and TRBJ2-3; D gene ambiguous. The V gene lost 6 bases and the J gene lost 4 bases, with 8 bases spanning the gap. The CDR3 contains 12 residues. Germline CDR1 MNHNY, CDR2 SVGAGI (reference sequence). The CDR3 is CASSTNSDTQYF. Written as DNA, the CDR3 is TGTGCCAGCAGCACGAACTCAGATACGCAGTATTTT.

The gene calls are TRBV7-8 and TRBJ2-1, with 14 positions matching TRBD2. Germline V CDR1 and CDR2: SGHVS, FQNEAQ. The CDR3 sequence is 16 residues long. V lost 2 bases and J lost 8; bases outside the gene matches: 5. CDR3 nucleotide sequence: TGTGCCAGCAGCTTAAGACTAGCGGGAGGGCTGGATGAGCAGTTCTTC. Amino acids: CASSLRLAGGLDEQFF.

This CDR3 reads CASSLSGGILSGANVLTF. The CDR3 nucleotides read TGCGCCAGCAGCTTGTCGGGGGGCATACTCTCTGGGGCCAACGTCCTGACTTTC. This chain links TRBV5-1 with TRBJ2-6, with TRBD2 as a possible D gene (7 bases). Germline V gives CDR1 SGHRS, CDR2 YFSETQ. This CDR3 has 18 residues. Trimming shortened V by 1 base and J by 0 bases, and 14 bases separated the two germline ends.